The 25 T cell receptor beta chains listed next were all sequenced from one sample in a study of T cells in tumors after PD-1 blockade (dated by TCRdb to about 2019). Libraries were prepared through the immunoSEQ multiplex PCR assay. TCRdb holds this immuneACCESS table with in-frame rearrangements only. Some clones are missing; in checked studies, unresolved V genes explain under half, and the rest has no known cause. This sample lists roughly 50,000 clones; more than 75% were detected once. The ten largest clones add up to 16% of the sample. The time point label, as the study defines it: before anti-PD-1 therapy. The sample here was PBMCs, taken before anti-PD-1 treatment. Receptors originate from a human donor with basal cell carcinoma.

The rearrangement joins TRBV27 to TRBJ1-4; D is uncertain. Germline lookup yields CDR1 MNHEY and CDR2 SMNVEV (reference sequence). Trimming took 2 bases from V and 4 from J, leaving 14 bases between them. The CDR3 runs 16 residues. The CDR3: CASSLILPRYNEKLFF. The CDR3 DNA follows: TGTGCCAGCAGTTTAATCCTTCCTAGATATAATGAAAAACTGTTTTTT.

The gene calls are TRBV5-1 and TRBJ2-3; TRBD2 matches 13 bases. Germline CDR1 reads SGHRS; CDR2 reads YFSETQ. The CDR3 is 16 amino acids. J lost 1 base, V lost 4 bases, and 3 bases had no gene match. Here the CDR3 reads CASSQGLAGGTDTQYF. Written as DNA, the CDR3 is TGCGCCAGCAGCCAAGGACTAGCGGGGGGCACAGATACGCAGTATTTT.

J is TRBJ1-1 and V is TRBV5-1; 7 bases agree with TRBD1. V shed 4 bases, J shed 0 bases, and the junction held 12 bases outside the gene matches. There are 17 residues in the CDR3. Germline V gives CDR1 SGHRS, CDR2 YFSETQ. CDR3 nucleotides: TGCGCCAGCAGCCCGGGACAGCGGGGCCTATTGAACACTGAAGCTTTCTTT. Amino acids: CASSPGQRGLLNTEAFF.

This chain connects TRBV28 to TRBJ1-3, with D possibly matching TRBD1 (6 bases). The V end was cut by 5 bases, the J end by 0 bases, with 11 bases between. Germline V gene sequence: CDR1 MDHEN, CDR2 SYDVKM. The CDR3 is made up of 15 amino acids. The CDR3 coding sequence is TGTGCCAGCAGTCCCCAGGGGATCTCTGGAAACACCATATATTTT. It codes for CASSPQGISGNTIYF.

This chain links TRBV12-3 or TRBV12-4 with TRBJ2-2; D ambiguous. The CDR3 loop spans 13 amino acids. V lost 3 bases to trimming and J lost 6 bases, with 8 bases between them. The CDR3 sequence: CASSFSMPGELFF. The DNA for the CDR3 is TGTGCCAGCAGTTTCTCTATGCCCGGGGAGCTGTTTTTT.

The chain carries TRBV9 and TRBJ1-4, with 9 bases lining up with TRBD1. CDR1 is SGDLS, CDR2 YYNGEE, per germline. The V gene end was trimmed by 4 bases and the J gene end by 4 bases; junction bases not matched to a gene: 5. This CDR3 spans 15 amino acids. CDR3 residues: CASSPRQGDNEKLFF. The CDR3 coding sequence is TGTGCCAGCAGCCCCCGACAGGGGGATAATGAAAAACTGTTTTTT.

This clone was seen only a few times. This rearrangement joins TRBV5-1 to TRBJ2-7; the D is unclear. V lost 0 bases, J lost 0 bases, and 10 bases lay in between. CDR1 is SGHRS and CDR2 is YFSETQ in the germline V gene. The CDR3 has 15 residues. In DNA, the CDR3 is TGCGCCAGCAGCTTGGCAGCGATAAGCTCCTACGAGCAGTACTTC. As protein: CASSLAAISSYEQYF.

This clone has just a few counts. The V and J genes are TRBV6-5 and TRBJ1-5; 8 bases fit TRBD1. The junction had 7 bases not matched to a gene; V was cut back by 9 bases and J by 0 bases. Germline CDR1 reads MNHEY; CDR2 reads SVGAGI. The CDR3 is 15 residues long. In DNA form, the CDR3 reads TGTGCCAGTTTACCGACAGGGGATAGCAATCAGCCCCAGCATTTT. It is translated as CASLPTGDSNQPQHF.

The J gene is TRBJ2-1, the V gene TRBV5-6; D is ambiguous. Per the germline V gene, CDR1 is SGHDT and CDR2 is YYEEEE. The CDR3 contains 12 residues. The ends were cut back, 4 bases at V and 9 bases at J, with 11 bases in the middle. This CDR3 reads CASSPDWGEQFF. CDR3 nucleotide sequence: TGTGCCAGCAGCCCTGATTGGGGTGAGCAGTTCTTC.

In DNA, the CDR3 is TGTGCCAGCAGCAGGATCCCTAACTATGGCTACACCTTC. Translating it yields CASSRIPNYGYTF. This chain links TRBV9 with TRBJ1-2; no reliable D call. Trimming took 4 bases from V and 0 from J, leaving 7 bases between them. This CDR3 region has 13 residues. CDR1 and CDR2 from the germline V gene are SGDLS and YYNGEE.

The chain employs TRBV28 and TRBJ1-2; 10 bases are a match to TRBD1. The V segment lost 9 bases and the J segment 7 bases; nucleotides outside the gene matches: 5. Germline V lookup: CDR1 MDHEN, CDR2 SYDVKM. This CDR3 contains 12 residues. CDR3 region: CASKGTGVGYTF. The CDR3 DNA sequence: TGTGCCAGTAAGGGGACAGGGGTTGGCTACACCTTC.

V gene TRBV5-1 combines with J gene TRBJ1-5; 9 bases line up with TRBD1. V shed 4 bases, J shed 2 bases, and the junction held 7 bases outside the gene matches. There are 16 residues in the CDR3. Germline loops: CDR1 SGHRS, CDR2 YFSETQ. As DNA, the CDR3 is TGCGCCAGCAGCCCTGAAGGACAGGGGCGCAATCAGCCCCAGCATTTT. This translates into CASSPEGQGRNQPQHF.

The rearrangement joins TRBV2 to TRBJ1-1; D not resolved. This CDR3 has 9 amino acids. The germline CDR1 and CDR2 sequences are SNHLY and FYNNEI. V was trimmed by 11 bases and J by 11 bases, leaving 12 bases between them. The CDR3 DNA sequence: TGTGCCTCCAAGCCGGACGCTTTCTTT. Translated: CASKPDAFF.

To note about this clone: The same CDR3 can be traced to other DNA sequences in this sample. The J gene is TRBJ1-1, the V gene TRBV9; D is unclear. Trimming shortened V by 2 bases and J by 0 bases, and 5 bases separated the two germline ends. The CDR3 has 13 residues. Germline loops: CDR1 SGDLS, CDR2 YYNGEE. The CDR3 DNA sequence: TGTGCCAGCAGCGTTCGGGTGAACACTGAAGCTTTCTTT. This codes for CASSVRVNTEAFF.

V and J are TRBV5-4 and TRBJ2-7, with 11 bases lining up with TRBD2. The CDR3 consists of 15 residues. Losses at the gene ends were 6 bases for V and 5 bases for J; bases not matched to a gene: 10. Germline loops: CDR1 SGHNT, CDR2 YYREEE (reference sequence). Written as DNA, the CDR3 is TGTGCCAGCACCTTAGCGGGAGGGCTCGGGGACGAGCAGTACTTC. Translation: CASTLAGGLGDEQYF.

The rearrangement joins TRBV6-5 to TRBJ2-6; D gene uncertain. Between the trimmed V and J ends, which lost 3 bases and 0 bases, there was a span of 6 bases. Germline CDR1 and CDR2: MNHEY and SVGAGI. The CDR3 covers 15 residues. The CDR3, as DNA: TGTGCCAGCAGTTATGAAGGCTCTGGGGCCAACGTCCTGACTTTC. Residues: CASSYEGSGANVLTF.

The J gene is TRBJ1-1, the V gene TRBV5-5; D is unresolved. V was pared by 0 bases and J by 8 bases, with 11 bases between. The V gene's germline CDR1 is SGHKS and CDR2 YYEKEE (reference sequence). The CDR3 totals 13 residues. The CDR3 protein is CASSLDAKREAFF. DNA of the CDR3: TGTGCCAGCAGCTTGGATGCGAAGAGGGAAGCTTTCTTT.

This chain joins TRBV28 and TRBJ1-2; 9 bases agree with TRBD1. After removal of 7 bases from V and 2 bases from J, the junction contained 14 bases not matched to a gene. This CDR3 has 17 amino acids. Germline values: CDR1 MDHEN, CDR2 SYDVKM. The CDR3 DNA sequence: TGTGCCAGCACCCCGGTAGGACAGGGGATATTAAACTATGGCTACACCTTC. This translates into CASTPVGQGILNYGYTF.

V and J are TRBV30 and TRBJ2-1; no firm D call. The germline gives CDR1 GTSNPN, CDR2 SVGIG (reference sequence). The ends were cut back, 5 bases at V and 9 bases at J, with 14 bases in the middle. There are 12 residues in the CDR3. The CDR3 sequence is CAWRLHTSEQFF. Written as DNA, the CDR3 is TGTGCCTGGCGTCTACATACAAGTGAGCAGTTCTTC.

This chain uses TRBV9 with TRBJ2-7; 7 bases match TRBD1. CDR3 length equals 16 residues. The germline gives CDR1 SGDLS, CDR2 YYNGEE. V lost 3 bases to trimming and J lost 2 bases; unmatched junction nucleotides: 11. Here the CDR3 reads CASSGSKTGVAYEQYF. Here the CDR3 DNA reads TGTGCCAGCAGCGGATCGAAAACAGGGGTAGCCTACGAGCAGTACTTC. Full variable domain (missing parts from reference TRBV9 and TRBJ2-7): DSGVTQTPKHLITATGQRVTLRCSPRSGDLSVYWYQQSLDQGLQFLIQYYNGEERAKGNILERFSAQQFPDLHSELNLSSLELGDSALYFCASSGSKTGVAYEQYFGPGTRLTVT.

There are a few counts of this clone. V gene TRBV18 combines with J gene TRBJ2-3, with D possibly matching TRBD1 (7 bases). The germline CDR1 and CDR2 sequences are KGHSH and LQKENI. V gave up 0 bases and J gave up 6 bases, with 16 bases separating them. This CDR3 spans 16 amino acids. CDR3 amino acids: CASSPPGQRAVDTQYF. The CDR3 nucleotides read TGTGCCAGCTCACCACCGGGACAGCGGGCGGTTGATACGCAGTATTTT.

This sequence joins TRBV5-1 and TRBJ1-6; D not certain. Germline values: CDR1 SGHRS, CDR2 YFSETQ. The V and J ends lost 5 bases and 1 base respectively, with 10 bases between them. The CDR3 totals 15 residues. The CDR3 here is CASRSGLSYNSPLHF. The CDR3 DNA follows: TGCGCCAGCAGATCCGGGCTATCCTATAATTCACCCCTCCACTTT.

This chain joins TRBV12-3 or TRBV12-4 and TRBJ2-7, with D unclear. Trimming pared 3 bases from V and 7 bases from J, leaving 13 bases between. The CDR3 has 13 amino acids. The CDR3 region is CASSLKGSTEQYF. In nucleotides, the CDR3 is TGTGCCAGCAGTTTGAAGGGATCGACAGAGCAGTACTTC.

This clone was seen only a few times. The chain uses TRBV4-2 and TRBJ2-2, with D uncertain. The CDR3 has 14 amino acids. Germline-derived CDR1 and CDR2 are LGHNA and YNFKEQ. The V and J ends lost 0 bases and 6 bases respectively, with 8 bases between them. CDR3 nucleotides: TGTGCCAGCAGCCAAGATCCGAGCGCCGGGGAGCTGTTTTTT. Protein: CASSQDPSAGELFF.

The rearrangement uses TRBV2 and TRBJ2-3, with D hard to call. The CDR3 contains 12 residues. Per the germline V gene, CDR1 is SNHLY and CDR2 is FYNNEI. The V gene lost 8 bases and the J gene lost 6 bases, with 12 bases spanning the gap. This chain's CDR3 is CASEGVRDTQYF. Written as DNA, the CDR3 is TGTGCCAGCGAAGGAGTTCGGGATACGCAGTATTTT.